Here is one TCR beta chain with its context. Other DNA sequences in this sample translate to the same CDR3. This entry comes from a study of blood T cell repertoires in COVID-19. About the study: Researchers got acute and convalescent COVID-19 samples from the United States, Italy and Spain.

Assay used: immunoSEQ multiplex PCR; TCRdb lists only in-frame clones, some missing. The data contain under 250,000 clones, around nine tenths of them singletons. V was pared by 2 bases and J by 4 bases, with 9 bases between. The length of the CDR3 is 14 residues. The V gene's germline CDR1 is MNHEY and CDR2 SMNVEV (reference sequence). The sequence was collected from a woman aged 65 to 85 with active or convalescent COVID-19. The sequenced sample was peripheral blood. V is TRBV27 and J is TRBJ1-5, with D hard to call. CDR3 in DNA: TGTGCCAGCAGTTTACGAGGTTCGAATCAGCCCCAGCATTTT. This sequence encodes CASSLRGSNQPQHF.